This T cell receptor (beta chain) came from a study of blood T cell repertoires in COVID-19. At the level of the study: From the United States, Italy and Spain came samples of acute and convalescent COVID-19. PBMCs, B-cell-depleted T cells, or T cells were the source of the cDNA or gDNA that made up the material.

CDR3 length: 14 residues. V lost 3 bases and J lost 5; bases outside the gene matches: 6. The germline gives CDR1 SGHRS, CDR2 YFSETQ. Per the original data handling: Scientists estimated how many nucleated cells there were by amplifying reference gene primers. TCRdb keeps only in-frame clones here, not all; method: immunoSEQ multiplex PCR. Clone size and V and J calls were adopted from that table, with D and trimming inferred from the DNA. Among about 300,000 clones, about 82% were seen once, and the ten largest hold 1.5% to 2%. The sequence was obtained from a woman in her fifties or sixties with acute or convalescent COVID-19. The sequencing sample was made of peripheral blood. The chain recombines TRBV5-1 with TRBJ2-7; 9 bases are a match to TRBD1. As DNA, the CDR3 is TGCGCCAGCAGCTCAGGACAGGGGTGGAACGAGCAGTACTTC. Its protein product is CASSSGQGWNEQYF.